The rows below give T cell receptor beta chains drawn from one sample of a study of blood T cell repertoires in COVID-19. TCRdb's copy holds only in-frame clones and misses some; the assay was immunoSEQ multiplex PCR. The table shows around 400,000 clones, with roughly 86% occurring only once. Sequenced input: peripheral blood. These receptor sequences come from a woman aged 55-70 years with COVID-19, enrolled during active disease. Each CDR3 is given with its conserved first and last residue. D genes are given only for firm matches. Expanded clones get a size class; other rows say once, few or many, or leave the size out.

v_call,clone_size,d_call,j_call,cdr3_aa,cdr3_nt
TRBV7-6,NA,NA,TRBJ2-1,CASSLLLQGGGAYNEQFF,TGTGCCAGCAGCTTATTATTGCAGGGAGGTGGAGCCTACAATGAGCAGTTCTTC
TRBV7-9,NA,NA,TRBJ2-5,CASSLNRQVKYF,TGTGCCAGCAGCTTAAATAGGCAGGTGAAGTACTTC
TRBV30,NA,NA,TRBJ1-2,CAWTSWGGPAYGYTF,TGTGCCTGGACTTCATGGGGGGGCCCTGCCTATGGCTACACCTTC
TRBV19,NA,NA,TRBJ1-1,CASSIGRILHTEAFF,TGTGCCAGTAGTATAGGGAGGATCCTCCACACTGAAGCTTTCTTT
TRBV11-3,NA,TRBD1,TRBJ2-7,CASSTGGDEQYF,TGTGCCAGCTCGACAGGGGGAGACGAGCAGTACTTC
TRBV7-3,NA,TRBD2,TRBJ2-1,CASSPGLGVDEQFF,TGTGCCAGCAGTCCGGGACTAGGGGTTGATGAGCAGTTCTTC
TRBV6-2/TRBV6-3,NA,NA,TRBJ2-7,CASSFLILYEQYF,TGTGCCAGCAGTTTCTTAATCCTATACGAGCAGTACTTC
TRBV5-1,NA,TRBD1,TRBJ2-3,CASSPGTGEDTQYF,TGCGCCAGCAGCCCGGGGACAGGAGAGGATACGCAGTATTTT
TRBV6-5,NA,NA,TRBJ1-1,CASSPYRAEAFF,TGTGCCAGCAGTCCCTACAGGGCTGAAGCTTTCTTT
TRBV20-1,NA,NA,TRBJ1-4,CSASLVARLNEKLFF,TGCAGTGCTAGTCTAGTGGCCCGGCTTAATGAAAAACTGTTTTTT
TRBV7-2,NA,TRBD1,TRBJ1-2,CASSLGRTGGNYGYTF,TGTGCCAGCAGCTTAGGCCGCACAGGGGGGAACTATGGCTACACCTTC
TRBV5-1,NA,NA,TRBJ1-2,CASSGGDLPNYGYTF,TGCGCCAGCAGCGGAGGGGACCTTCCTAACTATGGCTACACCTTC
TRBV27,NA,NA,TRBJ1-1,CASSPRRLQGRSTEAFF,TGTGCCAGCAGTCCAAGACGCCTACAGGGCCGGAGCACTGAAGCTTTCTTT
TRBV28,NA,NA,TRBJ1-2,CASRQAVYGYTF,TGTGCCAGCAGGCAGGCTGTCTATGGCTACACCTTC
TRBV27,NA,NA,TRBJ2-2,CASGPLITPRELFF,TGTGCCAGCGGGCCCCTTATAACCCCCCGGGAGCTGTTTTTT
TRBV6-6,few,TRBD1,TRBJ1-1,CASRYGDRGGEAFF,TGTGCCAGCAGGTACGGGGACAGGGGAGGTGAAGCTTTCTTT
TRBV2,NA,TRBD1,TRBJ2-5,CAGLRRDSPTQYF,TGTGCCGGCCTAAGAAGGGACAGCCCTACCCAGTACTTC
TRBV7-8,once,TRBD1,TRBJ1-1,CASSAGTGGGTEAFF,TGTGCCAGCAGCGCCGGGACAGGGGGCGGCACTGAAGCTTTCTTT
TRBV2,NA,TRBD1,TRBJ1-4,CASSRDRGMEKLFF,TGTGCCAGCAGTAGGGACAGGGGGATGGAAAAACTGTTTTTT
TRBV5-1,NA,NA,TRBJ2-7,CASSHGSSSYEQYF,TGCGCCAGCAGCCACGGGTCTAGCTCCTACGAGCAGTACTTC
TRBV27,NA,TRBD1,TRBJ2-6,CATRGRDRGLHSGANVLTF,TGTGCCACCCGGGGCCGGGACAGGGGCCTACATTCTGGGGCCAACGTCCTGACTTTC
TRBV6-1,NA,NA,TRBJ1-2,CASSEAGGGYTF,TGTGCCAGCAGTGAAGCCGGGGGTGGCTACACCTTC
TRBV3-1/TRBV3-2,NA,TRBD1,TRBJ2-1,CASSQVPDRTSYNEQFF,TGTGCCAGCAGCCAGGTTCCGGACAGGACCTCCTACAATGAGCAGTTCTTC
TRBV5-1,NA,NA,TRBJ1-4,CASSFMGANEKLFF,TGCGCCAGCAGCTTTATGGGGGCAAATGAAAAACTGTTTTTT
TRBV5-4,NA,TRBD1,TRBJ1-1,CATRDREVETEAFF,TGTGCCACCAGGGACAGGGAGGTTGAGACTGAAGCTTTCTTT
TRBV19,NA,NA,TRBJ2-2,CASKIKADRSNTGELFF,TGTGCCAGTAAGATTAAGGCAGACAGATCGAACACCGGGGAGCTGTTTTTT
TRBV5-1,NA,NA,TRBJ2-2,CASSLGLTNTGELFF,TGCGCCAGCAGCTTGGGGCTCACGAACACCGGGGAGCTGTTTTTT
TRBV5-1,NA,NA,TRBJ1-4,CASSRGPEGRTNEKLFF,TGCGCCAGCAGCCGCGGACCGGAGGGGCGGACTAATGAAAAACTGTTTTTT